The present T cell receptor (beta chain) was sequenced within a study of neurological immune-mediated disorders. Study-wide points: Subjects shared no identical expanded-clone CDR3 amino acid sequences, suggesting private TCR-beta repertoires in all groups.

The cDNA was generated by 5'RACE with 10-nucleotide random UMIs. Sequencing of 15-18 subjects in each run yielded over 190 million TCR-beta sequences. TCRdb independently ran MiXCR on the 5' RACE reads; one entry per CDR3 protein. Among 50,000 or so distinct CDR3 sequences listed, about an eighth were seen once. Deletions cut 2 bases from V and 9 bases from J, with 16 bases between. The CDR3 totals 14 residues. In germline, CDR1 is MNHEY, CDR2 SVGAGI. This clonotype occurred many times. Antigen specificity is unknown. Time point denoted: longitudinal time-point 2. The unsorted libraries were generated from a total of 2 million PBMCs, which had been stored in RNAlater at -80 C.

The chain is built from TRBV6-5 and TRBJ1-1; no definite D call. Specimen: PBMCs. This TCR derives from a male donor with HTLV-1-associated myelopathy (HAM/TSP). This chain's CDR3 is CASSYDLAGKKAFF. The CDR3 DNA reads as TGTGCCAGCAGTTACGATTTGGCGGGGAAGAAAGCTTTCTTT.